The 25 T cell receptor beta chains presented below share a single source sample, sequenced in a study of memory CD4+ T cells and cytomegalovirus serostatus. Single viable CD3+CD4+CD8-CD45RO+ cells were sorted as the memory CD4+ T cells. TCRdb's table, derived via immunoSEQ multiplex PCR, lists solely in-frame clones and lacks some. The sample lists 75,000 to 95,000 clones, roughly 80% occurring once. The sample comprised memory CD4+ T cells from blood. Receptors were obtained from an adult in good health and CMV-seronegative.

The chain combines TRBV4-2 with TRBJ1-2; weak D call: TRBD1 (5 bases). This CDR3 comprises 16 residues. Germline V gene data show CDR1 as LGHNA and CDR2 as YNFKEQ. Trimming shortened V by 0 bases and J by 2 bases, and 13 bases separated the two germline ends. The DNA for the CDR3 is TGTGCCAGCAGCCAAGATTTCCGGGACGGGAACTATGGCTACACCTTC. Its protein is CASSQDFRDGNYGYTF.

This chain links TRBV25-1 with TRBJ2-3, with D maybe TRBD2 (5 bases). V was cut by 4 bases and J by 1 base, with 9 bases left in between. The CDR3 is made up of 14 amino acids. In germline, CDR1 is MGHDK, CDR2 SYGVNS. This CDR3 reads CASSGLIGTDTQYF. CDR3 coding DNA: TGTGCCAGCAGTGGACTAATTGGCACAGATACGCAGTATTTT.

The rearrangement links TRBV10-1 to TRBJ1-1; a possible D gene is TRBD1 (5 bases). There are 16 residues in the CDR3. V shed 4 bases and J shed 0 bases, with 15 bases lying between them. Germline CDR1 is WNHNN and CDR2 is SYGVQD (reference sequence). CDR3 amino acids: CASSAQGPPLNTEAFF. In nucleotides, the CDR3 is TGCGCCAGCAGTGCTCAGGGACCGCCCTTGAACACTGAAGCTTTCTTT.

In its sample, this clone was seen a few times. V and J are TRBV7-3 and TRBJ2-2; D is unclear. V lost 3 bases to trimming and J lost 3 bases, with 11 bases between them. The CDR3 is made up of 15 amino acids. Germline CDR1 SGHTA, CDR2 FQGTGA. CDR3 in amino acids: CASSLGQAYTGELFF. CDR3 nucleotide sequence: TGTGCCAGCAGCTTGGGTCAGGCCTACACCGGGGAGCTGTTTTTT.

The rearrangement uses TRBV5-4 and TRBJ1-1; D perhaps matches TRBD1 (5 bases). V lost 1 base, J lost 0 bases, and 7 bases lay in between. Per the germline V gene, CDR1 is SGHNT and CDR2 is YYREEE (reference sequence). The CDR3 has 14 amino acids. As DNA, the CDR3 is TGTGCCAGCAGCTTGTCAGGGATGAACACTGAAGCTTTCTTT. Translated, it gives CASSLSGMNTEAFF.

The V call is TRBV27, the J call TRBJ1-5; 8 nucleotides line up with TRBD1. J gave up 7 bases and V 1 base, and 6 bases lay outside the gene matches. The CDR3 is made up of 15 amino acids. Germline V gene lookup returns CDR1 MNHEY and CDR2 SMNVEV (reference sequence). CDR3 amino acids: CASSLFPDRDQPQHF. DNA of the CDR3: TGTGCCAGCAGTTTATTCCCGGACAGGGACCAGCCCCAGCATTTT.

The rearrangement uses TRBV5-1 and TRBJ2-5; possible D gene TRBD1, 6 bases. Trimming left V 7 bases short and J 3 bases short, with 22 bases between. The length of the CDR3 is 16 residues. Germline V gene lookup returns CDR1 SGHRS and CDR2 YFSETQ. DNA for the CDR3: TGCGCCAGCCGAACAGGGCTAATGAGTTCGGAAGAGACCCAGTACTTC. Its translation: CASRTGLMSSEETQYF.

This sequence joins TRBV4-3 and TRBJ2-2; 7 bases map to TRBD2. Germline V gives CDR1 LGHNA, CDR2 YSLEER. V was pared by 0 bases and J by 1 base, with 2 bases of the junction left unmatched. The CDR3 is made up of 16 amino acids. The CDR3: CASSQEAGVNTGELFF. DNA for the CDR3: TGCGCCAGCAGCCAAGAGGCGGGGGTGAACACCGGGGAGCTGTTTTTT.

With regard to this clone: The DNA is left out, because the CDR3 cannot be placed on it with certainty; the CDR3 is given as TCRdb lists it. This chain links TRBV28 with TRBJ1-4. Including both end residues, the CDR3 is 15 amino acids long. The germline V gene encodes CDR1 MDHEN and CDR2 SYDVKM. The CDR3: CASSSSGAGDEKLFF.

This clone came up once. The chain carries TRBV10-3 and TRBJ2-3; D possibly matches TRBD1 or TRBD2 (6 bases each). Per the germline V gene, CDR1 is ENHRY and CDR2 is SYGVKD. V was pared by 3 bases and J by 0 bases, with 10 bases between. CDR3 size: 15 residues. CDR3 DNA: TGTGCCATCAGTGAATCGGGGGCAAGCACAGATACGCAGTATTTT. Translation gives CAISESGASTDTQYF.

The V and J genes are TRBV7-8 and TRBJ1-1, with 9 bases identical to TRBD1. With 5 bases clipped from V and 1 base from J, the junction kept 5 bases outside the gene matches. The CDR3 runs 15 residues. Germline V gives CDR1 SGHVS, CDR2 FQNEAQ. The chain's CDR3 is CASSPWTGANTEAFF. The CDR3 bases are TGTGCCAGCAGCCCCTGGACAGGGGCGAACACTGAAGCTTTCTTT.

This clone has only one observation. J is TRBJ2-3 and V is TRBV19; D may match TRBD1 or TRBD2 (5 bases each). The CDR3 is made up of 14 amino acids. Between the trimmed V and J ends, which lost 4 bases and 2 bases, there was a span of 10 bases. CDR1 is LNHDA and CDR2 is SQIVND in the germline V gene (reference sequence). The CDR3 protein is CASSNLGTTDTQYF. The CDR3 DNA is TGTGCCAGTAGTAATCTCGGGACCACAGATACGCAGTATTTT. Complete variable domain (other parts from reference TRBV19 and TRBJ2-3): DGGITQSPKYLFRKEGQNVTLSCEQNLNHDAMYWYRQDPGQGLRLIYYSQIVNDFQKGDIAEGYSVSREKKESFPLTVTSAQKNPTAFYLCASSNLGTTDTQYFGPGTRLTVL.

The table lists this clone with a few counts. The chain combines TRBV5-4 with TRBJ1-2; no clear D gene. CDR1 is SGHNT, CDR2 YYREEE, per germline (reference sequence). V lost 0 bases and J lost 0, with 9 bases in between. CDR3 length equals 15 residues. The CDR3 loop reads CASSLAAMANYGYTF. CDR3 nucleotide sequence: TGTGCCAGCAGCTTGGCGGCAATGGCTAACTATGGCTACACCTTC.

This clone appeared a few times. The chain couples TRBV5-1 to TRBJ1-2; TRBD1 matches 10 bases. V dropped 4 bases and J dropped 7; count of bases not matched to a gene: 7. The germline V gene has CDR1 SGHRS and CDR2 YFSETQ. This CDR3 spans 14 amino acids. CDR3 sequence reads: CASSLSGQGGGYTF. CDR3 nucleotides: TGCGCCAGCAGCCTCAGCGGACAGGGGGGTGGCTACACCTTC.

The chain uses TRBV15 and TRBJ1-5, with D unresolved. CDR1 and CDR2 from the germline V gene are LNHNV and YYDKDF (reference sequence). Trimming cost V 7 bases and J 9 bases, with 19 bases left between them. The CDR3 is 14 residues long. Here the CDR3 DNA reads TGTGCCACCAAATACGGTGGAGGTAGTGTGCCCCAGCATTTT. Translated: CATKYGGGSVPQHF.

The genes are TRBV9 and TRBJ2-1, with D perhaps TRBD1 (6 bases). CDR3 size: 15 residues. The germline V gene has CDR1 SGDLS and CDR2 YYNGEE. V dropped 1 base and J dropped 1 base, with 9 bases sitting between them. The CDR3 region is CASSVTGWSYNEQFF. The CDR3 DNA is TGTGCCAGCAGCGTAACAGGGTGGTCCTACAATGAGCAGTTCTTC.

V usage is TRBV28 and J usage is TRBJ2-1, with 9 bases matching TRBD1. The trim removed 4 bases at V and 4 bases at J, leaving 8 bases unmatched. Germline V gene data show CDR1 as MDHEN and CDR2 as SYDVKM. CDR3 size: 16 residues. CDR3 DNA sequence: TGTGCCAGCAGTTCTGCCGGGACAGGGAAATACAATGAGCAGTTCTTC. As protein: CASSSAGTGKYNEQFF.

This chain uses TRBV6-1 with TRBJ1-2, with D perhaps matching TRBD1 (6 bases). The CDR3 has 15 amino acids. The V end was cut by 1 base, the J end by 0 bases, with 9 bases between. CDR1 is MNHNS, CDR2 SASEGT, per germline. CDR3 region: CASSEGAGANYGYTF. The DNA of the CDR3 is TGTGCCAGCAGTGAAGGGGCAGGGGCTAACTATGGCTACACCTTC.

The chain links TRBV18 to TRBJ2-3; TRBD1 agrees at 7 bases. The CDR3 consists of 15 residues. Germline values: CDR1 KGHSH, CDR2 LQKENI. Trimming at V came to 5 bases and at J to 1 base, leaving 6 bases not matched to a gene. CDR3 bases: TGTGCCAGCTCATTCGCTCAGGGGGGCACAGATACGCAGTATTTT. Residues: CASSFAQGGTDTQYF.

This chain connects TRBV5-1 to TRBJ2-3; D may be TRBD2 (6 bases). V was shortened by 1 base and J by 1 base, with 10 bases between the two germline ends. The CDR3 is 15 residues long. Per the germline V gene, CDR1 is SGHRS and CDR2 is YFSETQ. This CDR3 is CASSLWGVGTDTQYF. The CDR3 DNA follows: TGCGCCAGCAGCTTGTGGGGGGTTGGCACAGATACGCAGTATTTT.

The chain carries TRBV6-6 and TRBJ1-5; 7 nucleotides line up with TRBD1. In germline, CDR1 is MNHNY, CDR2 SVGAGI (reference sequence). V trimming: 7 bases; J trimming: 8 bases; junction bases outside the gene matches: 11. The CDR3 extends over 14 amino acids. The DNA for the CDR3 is TGTGCCAGCAACACAGGGGCGTCCGTCGAGCCCCAGCATTTT. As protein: CASNTGASVEPQHF.

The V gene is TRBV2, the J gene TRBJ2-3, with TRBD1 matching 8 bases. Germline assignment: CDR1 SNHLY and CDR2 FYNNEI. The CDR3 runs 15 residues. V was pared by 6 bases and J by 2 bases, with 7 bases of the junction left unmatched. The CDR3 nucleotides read TGTGCCAGCAGCAACCGACAGGGGATCACAGATACGCAGTATTTT. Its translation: CASSNRQGITDTQYF.

CDR3 loop: CASSSNGQADYEQYF. The CDR3 DNA is TGTGCCAGCAGTTCCAACGGACAGGCCGACTACGAGCAGTACTTC. The J gene is TRBJ2-7, the V gene TRBV28; 7 positions agree with TRBD1. Germline CDR1 reads MDHEN; CDR2 reads SYDVKM. Trimming cost V 4 bases and J 3 bases; bases outside gene matches: 9. This CDR3 has 15 amino acids.

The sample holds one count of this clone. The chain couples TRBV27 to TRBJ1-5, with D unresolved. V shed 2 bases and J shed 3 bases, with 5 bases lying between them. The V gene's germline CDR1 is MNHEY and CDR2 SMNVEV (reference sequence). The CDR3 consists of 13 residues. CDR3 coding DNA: TGTGCCAGCAGTTTACATATCAATCAGCCCCAGCATTTT. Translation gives CASSLHINQPQHF.

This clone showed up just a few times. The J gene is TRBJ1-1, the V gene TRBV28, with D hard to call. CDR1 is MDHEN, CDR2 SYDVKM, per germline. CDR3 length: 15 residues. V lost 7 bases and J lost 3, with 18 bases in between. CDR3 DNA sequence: TGTGCCAGCATCCCGTCTAGCGGGTATGACACTGAAGCTTTCTTT. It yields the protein CASIPSSGYDTEAFF. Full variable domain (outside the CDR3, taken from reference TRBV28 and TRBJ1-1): DVKVTQSSRYLVKRTGEKVFLECVQDMDHENMFWYRQDPGLGLRLIYFSYDVKMKEKGDIPEGYSVSREKKERFSLILESASTNQTSMYLCASIPSSGYDTEAFFGQGTRLTVV.